These 31 T cell receptor beta chains originate from one sample sequenced in a study of siplizumab effects on memory and regulatory T cells. Measured with immunoSEQ multiplex PCR; TCRdb has only the in-frame clones, and not every one. The table lists roughly 120,000 clones, around 92% of them singletons. Sequenced input: Tregs sorted from blood. These receptors all stem from a human donor in good health.

V usage is TRBV6-6 and J usage is TRBJ2-1, with 7 bases aligning to TRBD1. CDR1 is MNHNY, CDR2 SVGAGI, per germline (reference sequence). The CDR3 spans 14 residues. V lost 4 bases and J lost 10; bases outside the gene matches: 10. The DNA for the CDR3 is TGTGCCAGCAGTTTCCGGGACAGTCGGCGGGAGCAGTTCTTC. Encoded protein: CASSFRDSRREQFF.

The V and J genes are TRBV6-1 and TRBJ1-1; D is possibly TRBD1 (5 bases). Germline V lookup: CDR1 MNHNS, CDR2 SASEGT. The V end was cut by 10 bases, the J end by 3 bases, with 18 bases between. The CDR3 sequence is 14 residues long. CDR3 sequence reads: CATRVGTLDTEAFF. CDR3 bases: TGTGCCACCAGAGTCGGGACCTTGGACACTGAAGCTTTCTTT.

The genes are TRBV5-1 and TRBJ2-5, with 8 bases that match TRBD1. The length of the CDR3 is 15 residues. Germline CDR1 is SGHRS and CDR2 is YFSETQ. Trimming removed 4 bases from V and 5 bases from J; junction bases left unmatched: 10. For the CDR3, the DNA is TGCGCCAGCAGCCGAGGACAGGGAGGAGGGGAGACCCAGTACTTC. Protein: CASSRGQGGGETQYF.

The genes are TRBV5-6 and TRBJ2-7; D unresolved. The CDR3 is made up of 11 amino acids. Trimming took 2 bases from V and 4 from J, leaving 4 bases between them. Germline V gene data show CDR1 as SGHDT and CDR2 as YYEEEE. CDR3 loop: CASSFGYEQYF. CDR3 DNA sequence: TGTGCCAGCAGCTTCGGGTACGAGCAGTACTTC.

This rearrangement joins TRBV9 to TRBJ2-2, with D unresolved. V dropped 0 bases and J dropped 6 bases, with 18 bases sitting between them. Germline V gene sequence: CDR1 SGDLS, CDR2 YYNGEE. The CDR3 covers 17 residues. Written as DNA, the CDR3 is TGTGCCAGCAGCGTAGCCCTAGACCCAAGAAAGGCCGGGGAGCTGTTTTTT. Amino acid sequence: CASSVALDPRKAGELFF.

This sequence joins TRBV2 and TRBJ1-2, with 7 bases that match TRBD1. Germline values: CDR1 SNHLY, CDR2 FYNNEI. V shed 5 bases, J shed 3 bases, and the junction held 9 bases outside the gene matches. The CDR3 is 15 residues long. The CDR3 nucleotides are TGTGCCAGCAGTTCTCTTGGGGACAGTTACTATGGCTACACCTTC. Protein product: CASSSLGDSYYGYTF.

This chain uses TRBV11-2 with TRBJ2-1, with TRBD2 matching 12 bases. Germline CDR1 SGHAT, CDR2 FQNNGV. The CDR3 has 17 amino acids. Trimming at V came to 4 bases and at J to 8 bases, leaving 12 bases not matched to a gene. The chain's CDR3 is CASSYVTASGRVYEQFF. CDR3 nucleotides: TGTGCCAGCAGCTACGTCACGGCTAGCGGGAGGGTCTATGAGCAGTTCTTC.

The chain joins TRBV27 to TRBJ2-3, with D tentatively TRBD1 (5 bases). The V gene's germline CDR1 is MNHEY and CDR2 SMNVEV (reference sequence). V shed 3 bases and J shed 1 base, with 11 bases lying between them. CDR3 size: 15 residues. The CDR3 DNA is TGTGCCAGCAGTTTGCAGGGATCGGGCACAGATACGCAGTATTTT. Its protein product is CASSLQGSGTDTQYF.

The chain's CDR3 is CASSRTGGANRGYTF. In DNA form, the CDR3 reads TGTGCCAGCAGCAGGACAGGGGGCGCAAATCGTGGCTACACCTTC. V is TRBV7-8 and J is TRBJ1-2, with 11 bases matching TRBD1. There are 15 residues in the CDR3. Trimming removed 5 bases from V and 7 bases from J; junction bases left unmatched: 9. Germline V lookup: CDR1 SGHVS, CDR2 FQNEAQ.

This clone turned up a few times. J is TRBJ1-2 and V is TRBV5-4; the match to TRBD1 covers 8 bases. After removal of 4 bases from V and 7 bases from J, the junction contained 3 bases not matched to a gene. Germline V CDR1 and CDR2: SGHNT, YYREEE (reference sequence). This CDR3 region has 12 residues. CDR3 DNA: TGTGCCAGCAGCCAGGGGGCGGGTGGCTACACCTTC. Its translation is CASSQGAGGYTF.

The chain recombines TRBV6-5 with TRBJ1-2; D unresolved. Deletions cut 0 bases from V and 5 bases from J, with 10 bases between. This CDR3 is 14 amino acids long. The germline CDR1 and CDR2 sequences are MNHEY and SVGAGI. The CDR3 sequence is CASSYSGARYGYTF. Here the CDR3 DNA reads TGTGCCAGCAGTTACTCGGGTGCCCGATATGGCTACACCTTC.

The chain is built from TRBV5-1 and TRBJ1-6; 7 bases map to TRBD1. Per germline, CDR1 SGHRS and CDR2 YFSETQ. The CDR3 is 16 amino acids. J lost 5 bases, V lost 4 bases, and 9 bases had no gene match. CDR3 in amino acids: CASSDSQGRDNSPLHF. The CDR3 DNA sequence: TGCGCCAGCAGCGATTCACAGGGGAGGGATAATTCACCCCTCCACTTT. Variable domain in full (rest from reference TRBV5-1 and TRBJ1-6): KAGVTQTPRYLIKTRGQQVTLSCSPISGHRSVSWYQQTPGQGLQFLFEYFSETQRNKGNFPGRFSGRQFSNSRSEMNVSTLELGDSALYLCASSDSQGRDNSPLHFGNGTRLTVT.

The rearrangement links TRBV11-2 to TRBJ2-5; 9 bases are shared with TRBD2. The CDR3 extends over 19 amino acids. Looked up from germline, CDR1 is SGHAT and CDR2 is FQNNGV. Trimming at V came to 2 bases and at J to 2 bases, leaving 15 bases not matched to a gene. The CDR3 sequence is CASSLKGLAGTLYQETQYF. The CDR3 DNA follows: TGTGCCAGCAGCTTAAAAGGGCTAGCGGGGACTTTGTATCAAGAGACCCAGTACTTC.

This clone has only a few counts. The chain has TRBV5-1 and TRBJ1-2, with TRBD1 matching over 7 bases. Germline V gene sequence: CDR1 SGHRS, CDR2 YFSETQ. The length of the CDR3 is 15 residues. Trimming at V came to 0 bases and at J to 5 bases, leaving 7 bases not matched to a gene. DNA of the CDR3: TGCGCCAGCAGCTTGGCCACAGGGGTGTTTTATGGCTACACCTTC. Encoded protein: CASSLATGVFYGYTF.

The chain uses TRBV11-3 and TRBJ2-5; TRBD2 agrees at 10 bases. V lost 3 bases, J lost 3 bases, and 4 bases stayed unmatched. The CDR3 has 15 residues. Germline CDR1 and CDR2: SGHNT and YENEEA. The CDR3 DNA sequence: TGTGCCAGCAGCTTGGGGACTAGCGCAGAAGAGACCCAGTACTTC. It encodes CASSLGTSAEETQYF.

The rearrangement uses TRBV6-6 and TRBJ2-7; D not certain. This CDR3 spans 12 amino acids. Trimming took off 4 bases at V and 3 bases at J, with 7 bases between the two ends. CDR1 is MNHNY, CDR2 SVGAGI, per germline (reference sequence). The CDR3 reads CASSSPLYEQYF. CDR3 DNA: TGTGCCAGCAGTTCCCCTCTCTACGAGCAGTACTTC.

This chain links TRBV5-1 with TRBJ1-2; 7 nucleotides align to TRBD1. Germline CDR1 and CDR2: SGHRS and YFSETQ. The CDR3 sequence is 13 residues long. The ends lost 7 bases at V and 0 bases at J; junction bases unmatched: 3. The CDR3, as DNA: TGCGCCAGCTTGGGGACAGCTAACTATGGCTACACCTTC. Its protein product is CASLGTANYGYTF.

The gene calls are TRBV19 and TRBJ2-3; 7 bases map to TRBD1. The CDR3 runs to 16 residues. The ends lost 5 bases at V and 1 base at J; junction bases unmatched: 9. The germline CDR1 and CDR2 sequences are LNHDA and SQIVND (reference sequence). CDR3 in amino acids: CASSLKQGYRTDTQYF. For the CDR3, the DNA is TGTGCCAGTAGTCTGAAACAGGGGTACCGCACAGATACGCAGTATTTT.

This clone was observed a handful of times. This chain joins TRBV18 and TRBJ1-2; TRBD1 aligns across 8 bases. The CDR3 contains 16 residues. The V gene's germline CDR1 is KGHSH and CDR2 LQKENI. Unmatched junction bases numbered 10, after V lost 3 bases and J lost 4 bases. DNA for the CDR3: TGTGCCAGCTCACCGATCGACGGACAGGGCCCCTATGGCTACACCTTC. Its protein product is CASSPIDGQGPYGYTF.

The V gene is TRBV4-1, the J gene TRBJ1-6, with D possibly being TRBD1 (5 bases). Trimming stripped 0 bases from V and 0 bases from J, with 9 bases between. This CDR3 spans 17 amino acids. CDR1 and CDR2 from the germline V gene are MGHRA and YSYEKL. CDR3 in DNA: TGCGCCAGCAGCCAAGATGGGGGGAGCTCCTATAATTCACCCCTCCACTTT. Translation gives CASSQDGGSSYNSPLHF.

The chain is built from TRBV21-1 and TRBJ1-2; the table gives TRBD1 as D, unverified against the DNA. TRBV21-1 is a pseudogene locus. CDR3 length equals 15 residues. The CDR3 sequence: CASSKATPGQGKHTF. The CDR3 DNA sequence: TGTGCCAGCAGCAAAGCGACACCGGGACAGGGGAAGCACACCTTC.

This clone came up once. This rearrangement joins TRBV5-1 to TRBJ1-1, with unresolved D. The germline CDR1 and CDR2 sequences are SGHRS and YFSETQ. Trimming stripped 0 bases from V and 1 base from J, with 7 bases between. CDR3 length equals 14 residues. The CDR3 bases are TGCGCCAGCAGCTTGGAGGTCGGGAACACTGAAGCTTTCTTT. It codes for CASSLEVGNTEAFF.

The rearrangement joins TRBV5-6 to TRBJ2-6, with D perhaps matching TRBD1 (6 bases). The CDR3 covers 15 residues. The V and J ends lost 5 bases and 4 bases respectively, with 13 bases between them. Germline loops: CDR1 SGHDT, CDR2 YYEEEE. In nucleotides, the CDR3 is TGTGCCAGCAGTTTAGGGACAAGCGGGGCCAACGTCCTGACTTTC. Translating it yields CASSLGTSGANVLTF.

The V and J genes are TRBV2 and TRBJ2-4; 7 bases match TRBD2. The CDR3 covers 15 residues. The ends lost 7 bases at V and 1 base at J; junction bases unmatched: 7. Germline V lookup: CDR1 SNHLY, CDR2 FYNNEI. The CDR3 DNA sequence: TGTGCCAGCACCATGGGGGGGGTGGCCAAAAACATTCAGTACTTC. The encoded protein is CASTMGGVAKNIQYF.

The chain couples TRBV2 to TRBJ1-4; D call uncertain. This CDR3 comprises 14 residues. CDR1 is SNHLY and CDR2 is FYNNEI in the germline V gene. V was shortened by 7 bases and J by 0 bases, with 9 bases between the two germline ends. The CDR3 protein is CASTIPSTNEKLFF. CDR3 coding DNA: TGTGCCAGCACCATACCATCAACTAATGAAAAACTGTTTTTT. Filled out from reference TRBV2 and TRBJ1-4, the complete variable domain reads EPEVTQTPSHQVTQMGQEVILRCVPISNHLYFYWYRQILGQKVEFLVSFYNNEISEKSEIFDDQFSVERPDGSNFTLKIRSTKLEDSAMYFCASTIPSTNEKLFFGSGTQLSVL.

In this sample, this clone turned up once. The genes are TRBV18 and TRBJ2-3, with 13 bases identical to TRBD2. The length of the CDR3 is 17 residues. The germline gives CDR1 KGHSH, CDR2 LQKENI. The ends lost 4 bases at V and 1 base at J; junction bases unmatched: 5. CDR3 sequence: CASSLWTSGGGTDTQYF. The CDR3 DNA sequence: TGTGCCAGCTCACTTTGGACTAGCGGGGGTGGCACAGATACGCAGTATTTT.

The chain combines TRBV6-5 with TRBJ2-2; D call uncertain. The CDR3 extends over 16 amino acids. Germline CDR1 is MNHEY and CDR2 is SVGAGI. Trimming took 0 bases from V and 1 from J, leaving 9 bases between them. CDR3 coding DNA: TGTGCCAGCAGTTACTCGAGAGCAGGGAACACCGGGGAGCTGTTTTTT. Residues: CASSYSRAGNTGELFF.

The chain recombines TRBV10-3 with TRBJ2-3; perhaps TRBD2 as D (6 bases). This CDR3 is built from 13 residues. Trimming took 10 bases from V and 5 from J, leaving 16 bases between them. CDR1 is ENHRY and CDR2 is SYGVKD in the germline V gene. This CDR3 is CATRGGYGDTQYF. CDR3 coding DNA: TGTGCCACCAGAGGAGGGTATGGAGATACGCAGTATTTT.

The gene calls are TRBV6-4 and TRBJ2-3; the D is unclear. This CDR3 has 12 residues. Germline CDR1 and CDR2: MRHNA and SNTAGT. Trimming shortened V by 1 base and J by 3 bases, and 2 bases separated the two germline ends. The CDR3 DNA follows: TGTGCCAGCAGTGACTATACAGATACGCAGTATTTT. Translating it yields CASSDYTDTQYF.

The rearrangement uses TRBV23-1 and TRBJ1-5; 11 bases are a match to TRBD1. TRBV23-1 is an ORF, with its function uncertain. CDR3 length: 19 residues. The V segment lost 0 bases and the J segment 7 bases; nucleotides outside the gene matches: 14. The CDR3 here is CASSQSVSCGQGAWQPQHF. The CDR3 DNA follows: TGCGCCAGCAGTCAATCTGTCTCTTGTGGACAGGGGGCATGGCAGCCCCAGCATTTT.

The chain links TRBV6-1 to TRBJ1-3; D is possibly TRBD1 (5 bases). Germline CDR1 and CDR2: MNHNS and SASEGT. V lost 7 bases and J lost 2, with 15 bases in between. The CDR3 length is 15 residues. The CDR3 coding sequence is TGTGCCAGCATCACATTGGGGGGAGCTGGAAACACCATATATTTT. Its translation is CASITLGGAGNTIYF.